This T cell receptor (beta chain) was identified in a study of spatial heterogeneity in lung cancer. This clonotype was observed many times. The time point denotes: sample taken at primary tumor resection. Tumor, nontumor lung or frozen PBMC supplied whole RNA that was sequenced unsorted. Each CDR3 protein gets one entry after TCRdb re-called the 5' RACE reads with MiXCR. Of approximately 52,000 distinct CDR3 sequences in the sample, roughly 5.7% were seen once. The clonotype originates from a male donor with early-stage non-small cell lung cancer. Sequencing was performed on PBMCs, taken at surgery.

The chain's CDR3 is CASSKTQLSTQYF. The CDR3 nucleotides are TGTGCCAGCAGCAAAACACAGCTCTCTACGCAGTATTTT. The chain recombines TRBV7-2 with TRBJ2-3; no clear D. The V gene lost 5 bases and the J gene lost 8 bases, with 14 bases spanning the gap. The CDR3 totals 13 residues. Germline V lookup: CDR1 SGHTA, CDR2 FQGNSA.